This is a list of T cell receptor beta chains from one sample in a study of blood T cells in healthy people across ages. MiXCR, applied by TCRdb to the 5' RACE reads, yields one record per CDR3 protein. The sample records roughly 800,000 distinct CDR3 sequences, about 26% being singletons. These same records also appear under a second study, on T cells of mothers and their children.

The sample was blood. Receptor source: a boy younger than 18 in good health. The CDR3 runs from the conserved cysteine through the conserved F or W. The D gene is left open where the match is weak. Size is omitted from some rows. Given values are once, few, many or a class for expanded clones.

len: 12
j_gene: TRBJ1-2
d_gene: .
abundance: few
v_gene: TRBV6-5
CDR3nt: TGTGCCAGCAGTTACACAGGGTATGGCTACACCTTC
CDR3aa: CASSYTGYGYTF

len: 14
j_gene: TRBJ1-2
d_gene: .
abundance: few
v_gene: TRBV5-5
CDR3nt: TGTGCCAGCAGCTCTATTAAGCCAGGGAACGGCTACACCTTC
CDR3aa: CASSSIKPGNGYTF

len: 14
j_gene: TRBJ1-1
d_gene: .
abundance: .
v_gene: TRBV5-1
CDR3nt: TGCGCCAGCAGCTTTAGGGACAAGAACACTGAAGCTTTCTTT
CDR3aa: CASSFRDKNTEAFF

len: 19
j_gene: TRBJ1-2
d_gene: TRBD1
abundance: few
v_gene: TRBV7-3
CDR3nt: TGTGCCAGCAGCTTAATGGGCCCGGGACAGGGGAGGGTAGGAGATGGCTACACCTTC
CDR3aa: CASSLMGPGQGRVGDGYTF

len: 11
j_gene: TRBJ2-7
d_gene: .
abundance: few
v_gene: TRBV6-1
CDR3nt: TGTGCCCCGGACCCCGACTTTGAGCAGTACTTC
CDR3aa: CAPDPDFEQYF

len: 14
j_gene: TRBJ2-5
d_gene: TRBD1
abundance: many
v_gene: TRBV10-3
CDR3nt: TGTGCCATCGGCAGGGACAGGGGCCAAGAGACCCAGTACTTC
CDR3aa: CAIGRDRGQETQYF

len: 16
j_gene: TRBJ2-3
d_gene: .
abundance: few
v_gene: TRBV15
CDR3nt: TGTGCCACCAGCAATACCCCCGGGCAAGGGACAGATACGCAGTATTTT
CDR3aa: CATSNTPGQGTDTQYF

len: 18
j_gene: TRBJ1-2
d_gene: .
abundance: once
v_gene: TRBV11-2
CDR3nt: TGTGCCAGCAGCTTACGAGGGGCCGAATATCATTTTAACTATGGCTACACCTTC
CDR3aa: CASSLRGAEYHFNYGYTF

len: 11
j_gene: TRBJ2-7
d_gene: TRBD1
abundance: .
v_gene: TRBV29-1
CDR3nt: TGCAGCGTGGGACAGCTATACGAGCAGTACTTC
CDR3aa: CSVGQLYEQYF

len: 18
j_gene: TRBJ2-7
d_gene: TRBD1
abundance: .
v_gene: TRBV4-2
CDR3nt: TGTGCCAGCAGCCAGCCGGCCCGGGGACAGGGGAGTATCTACGAGCAGTACTTC
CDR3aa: CASSQPARGQGSIYEQYF

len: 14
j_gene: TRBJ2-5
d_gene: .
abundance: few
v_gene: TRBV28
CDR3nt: TGTGCCAGCAGTTTGCCCGCGCACCAAGAGACCCAGTACTTC
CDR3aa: CASSLPAHQETQYF

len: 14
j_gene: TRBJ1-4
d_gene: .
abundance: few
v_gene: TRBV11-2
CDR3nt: TGTGCCAGCAGGACAATCGGCGGGGGGGAAAAACTGTTTTTT
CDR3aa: CASRTIGGGEKLFF

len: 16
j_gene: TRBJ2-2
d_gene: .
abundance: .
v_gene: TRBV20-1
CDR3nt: TGCAGTGCTAGTCCCACAGGGCCGGATAGCGCCGGGGAGCTGTTTTTT
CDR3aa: CSASPTGPDSAGELFF

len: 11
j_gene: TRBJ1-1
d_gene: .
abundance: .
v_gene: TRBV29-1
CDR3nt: TGCAGCGTTTGGCTCGACAGGGAAGCTTTCTTT
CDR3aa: CSVWLDREAFF

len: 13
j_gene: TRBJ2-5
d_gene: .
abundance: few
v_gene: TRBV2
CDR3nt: TGTGCCAGCAGTGCGGGAACCGGGGAGACCCAGTACTTC
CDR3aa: CASSAGTGETQYF

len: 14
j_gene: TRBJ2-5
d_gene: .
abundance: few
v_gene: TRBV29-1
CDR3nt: TGCAGCGTTGAACTCACCCTAGTTACCGAGACCCAGTACTTC
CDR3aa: CSVELTLVTETQYF

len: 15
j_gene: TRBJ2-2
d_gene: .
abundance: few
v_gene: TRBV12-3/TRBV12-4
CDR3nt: TGTGCCAGCGCAGGCGGGTCCGGTGGCACCGGGGAGCTGTTTTTT
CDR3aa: CASAGGSGGTGELFF

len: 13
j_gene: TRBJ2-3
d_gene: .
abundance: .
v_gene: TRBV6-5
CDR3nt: TGTGCCAGCAGACTCGCCGGGGGAGATACGCAGTATTTT
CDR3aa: CASRLAGGDTQYF

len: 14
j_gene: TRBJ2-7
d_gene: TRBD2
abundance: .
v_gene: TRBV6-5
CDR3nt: TGTGCCAGCAGCGCAGCGGGGGGCCCCTACGAGCAGTACTTC
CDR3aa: CASSAAGGPYEQYF

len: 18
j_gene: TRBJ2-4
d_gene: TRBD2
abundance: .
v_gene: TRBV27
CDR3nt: TGTGCCAGCTCATTTAGCGGGAGCATTGGGGTAGCCAAAAACATTCAGTACTTC
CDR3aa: CASSFSGSIGVAKNIQYF

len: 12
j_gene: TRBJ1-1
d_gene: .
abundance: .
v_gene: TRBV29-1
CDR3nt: TGCAGCGCGGGGGGTTCGAACACTGAAGCTTTCTTT
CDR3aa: CSAGGSNTEAFF

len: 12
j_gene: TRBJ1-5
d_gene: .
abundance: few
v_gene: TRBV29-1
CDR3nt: TGCAGCGTTGAGGGGGAAAATCAGCCCCAGCATTTT
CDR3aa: CSVEGENQPQHF

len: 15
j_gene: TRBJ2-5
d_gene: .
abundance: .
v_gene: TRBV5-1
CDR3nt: TGCGCCAGCAGCCTTTCCGGGACCAAACAAGAGACCCAGTACTTC
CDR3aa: CASSLSGTKQETQYF

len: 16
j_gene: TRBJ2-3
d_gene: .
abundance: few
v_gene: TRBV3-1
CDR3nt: TGTGCCAGCAGCCAAGATTCTATAAGGTACACAGATACGCAGTATTTT
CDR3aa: CASSQDSIRYTDTQYF

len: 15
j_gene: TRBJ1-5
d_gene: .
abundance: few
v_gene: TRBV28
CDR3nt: TGTGCCAGCAGTTTAATAGTAGAAAGCAATCAGCCCCAGCATTTT
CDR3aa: CASSLIVESNQPQHF

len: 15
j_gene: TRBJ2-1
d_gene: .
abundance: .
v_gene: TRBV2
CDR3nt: TGTGCCAGCAGACTTACTAGTATATCCTACAATGAGCAGTTCTTC
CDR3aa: CASRLTSISYNEQFF

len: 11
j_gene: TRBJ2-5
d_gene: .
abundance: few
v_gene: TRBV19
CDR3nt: TGTGCCAGTGCCGACAGGGAGACCCAGTACTTC
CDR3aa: CASADRETQYF

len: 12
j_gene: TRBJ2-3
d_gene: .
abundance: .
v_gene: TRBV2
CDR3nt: TGTGCCAGCAGTGATTGGGGGCTCGGGCAGTATTTT
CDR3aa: CASSDWGLGQYF

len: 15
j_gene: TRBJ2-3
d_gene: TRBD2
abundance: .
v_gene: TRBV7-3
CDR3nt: TGTGCCAGCAGCCAAATAGCGGGGGGCACAGATACGCAGTATTTT
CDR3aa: CASSQIAGGTDTQYF

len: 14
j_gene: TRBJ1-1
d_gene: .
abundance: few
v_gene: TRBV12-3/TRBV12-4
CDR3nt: TGTGCCAGCAGGTCAGGGATCATGAACACTGAAGCTTTCTTT
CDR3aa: CASRSGIMNTEAFF